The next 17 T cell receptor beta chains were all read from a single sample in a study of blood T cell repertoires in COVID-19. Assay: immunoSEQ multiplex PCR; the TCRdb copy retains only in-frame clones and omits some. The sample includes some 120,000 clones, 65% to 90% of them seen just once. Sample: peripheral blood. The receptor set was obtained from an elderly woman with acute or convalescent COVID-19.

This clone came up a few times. DNA of the CDR3: TGTGCCAGCAGCTTAGCGCACGGGAGGGATGAGCAGTTCTTC. This codes for CASSLAHGRDEQFF. This chain joins TRBV7-2 and TRBJ2-1, with 8 bases that match TRBD2. Germline-derived CDR1 and CDR2 are SGHTA and FQGNSA. The CDR3 loop spans 14 amino acids. V trimming: 0 bases; J trimming: 8 bases; junction bases outside the gene matches: 3.

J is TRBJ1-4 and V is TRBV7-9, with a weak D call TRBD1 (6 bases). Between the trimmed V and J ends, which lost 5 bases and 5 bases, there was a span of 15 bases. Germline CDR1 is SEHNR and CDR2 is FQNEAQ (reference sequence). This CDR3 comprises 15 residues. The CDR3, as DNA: TGTGCCAGCAGCACAACAGTCAGGGGAAATGAAAAACTGTTTTTT. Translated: CASSTTVRGNEKLFF.

CDR3 sequence reads: CATNAGTARYTF. The CDR3 nucleotides are TGTGCCACAAATGCCGGGACAGCTCGCTACACCTTC. V gene TRBV10-3 combines with J gene TRBJ1-2; 7 bases align to TRBD1. The V and J ends lost 10 bases and 9 bases, in that order; junction bases with no gene match: 11. The CDR3 runs to 12 residues. Germline V lookup: CDR1 ENHRY, CDR2 SYGVKD.

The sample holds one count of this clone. CDR3 in amino acids: CASRSSSGGTDTQYF. CDR3 DNA: TGTGCCAGCCGATCCTCTAGCGGGGGCACAGATACGCAGTATTTT. V gene TRBV5-4 combines with J gene TRBJ2-3; 9 bases agree with TRBD2. The V gene end was trimmed by 7 bases and the J gene end by 1 base; junction bases not matched to a gene: 7. This CDR3 region has 15 residues. From germline, CDR1 is SGHNT and CDR2 YYREEE (reference sequence).

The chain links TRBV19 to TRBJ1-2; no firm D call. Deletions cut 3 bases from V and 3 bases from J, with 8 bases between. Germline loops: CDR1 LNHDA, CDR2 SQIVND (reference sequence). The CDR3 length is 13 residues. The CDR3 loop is CASSMEVYYGYTF. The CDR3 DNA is TGTGCCAGTAGTATGGAGGTTTACTATGGCTACACCTTC. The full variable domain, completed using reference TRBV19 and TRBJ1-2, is DGGITQSPKYLFRKEGQNVTLSCEQNLNHDAMYWYRQDPGQGLRLIYYSQIVNDFQKGDIAEGYSVSREKKESFPLTVTSAQKNPTAFYLCASSMEVYYGYTFGSGTRLTVV.

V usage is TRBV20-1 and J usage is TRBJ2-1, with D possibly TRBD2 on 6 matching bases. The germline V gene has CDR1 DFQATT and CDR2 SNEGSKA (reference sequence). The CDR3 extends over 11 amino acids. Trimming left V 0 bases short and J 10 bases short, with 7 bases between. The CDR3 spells CSARDRGEQFF. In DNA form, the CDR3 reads TGCAGTGCTAGAGATCGGGGGGAGCAGTTCTTC.

The CDR3 DNA follows: TGTGCCAGCCAACCCCCCGGGTCTGGAAACACCATATATTTT. It translates to CASQPPGSGNTIYF. The chain joins TRBV6-5 to TRBJ1-3, with D unclear. Germline assignment: CDR1 MNHEY and CDR2 SVGAGI. This CDR3 contains 14 residues. Trimming cost V 8 bases and J 1 base, with 12 bases left between them.

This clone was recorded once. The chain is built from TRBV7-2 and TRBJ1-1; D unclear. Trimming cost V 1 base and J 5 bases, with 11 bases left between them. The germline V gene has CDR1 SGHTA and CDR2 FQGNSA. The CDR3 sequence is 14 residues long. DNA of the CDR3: TGTGCCAGCAGCTTAGGCCCAAGAGGGACTGAAGCTTTCTTT. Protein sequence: CASSLGPRGTEAFF. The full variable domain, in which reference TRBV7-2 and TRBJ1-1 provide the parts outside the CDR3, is GAGVSQSPSNKVTEKGKDVELRCDPISGHTALYWYRQSLGQGLEFLIYFQGNSAPDKSGLPSDRFSAERTGGSVSTLTIQRTQQEDSAVYLCASSLGPRGTEAFFGQGTRLTVV.

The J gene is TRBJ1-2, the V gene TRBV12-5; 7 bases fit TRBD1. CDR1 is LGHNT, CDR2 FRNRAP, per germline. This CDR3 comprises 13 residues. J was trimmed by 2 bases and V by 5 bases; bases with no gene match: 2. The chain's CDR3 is CASGDRENYGYTF. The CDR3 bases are TGTGCTAGTGGTGACAGGGAGAACTATGGCTACACCTTC.

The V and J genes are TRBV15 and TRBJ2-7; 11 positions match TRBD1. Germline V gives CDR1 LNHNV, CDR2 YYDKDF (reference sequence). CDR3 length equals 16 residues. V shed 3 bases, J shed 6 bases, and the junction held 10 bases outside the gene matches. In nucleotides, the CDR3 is TGTGCCACCAGCAGGGATGCCGGGACAGGGGGTCGCGAGCAGTACTTC. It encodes CATSRDAGTGGREQYF.

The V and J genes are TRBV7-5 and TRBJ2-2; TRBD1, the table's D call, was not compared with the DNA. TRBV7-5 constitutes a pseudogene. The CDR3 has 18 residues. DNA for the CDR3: TGTGCCAGAAGCTTAGCGTTGGCCAGGGATGAGTCTAGCGGGGAGCTGTTTTTT. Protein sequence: CARSLALARDESSGELFF.

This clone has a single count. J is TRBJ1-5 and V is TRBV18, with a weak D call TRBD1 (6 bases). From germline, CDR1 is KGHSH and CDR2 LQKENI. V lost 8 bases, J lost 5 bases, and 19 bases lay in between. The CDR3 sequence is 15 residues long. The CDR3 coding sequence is TGTGCCAGCCGTTCGGGAGGGGACACCGATCAGCCCCAGCATTTT. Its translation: CASRSGGDTDQPQHF.

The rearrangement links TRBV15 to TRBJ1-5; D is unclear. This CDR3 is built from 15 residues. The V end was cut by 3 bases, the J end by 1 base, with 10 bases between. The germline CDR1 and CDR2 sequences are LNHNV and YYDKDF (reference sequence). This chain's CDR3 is CATSRDPGSNQPQHF. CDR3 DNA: TGTGCCACCAGCAGGGACCCGGGAAGCAATCAGCCCCAGCATTTT.

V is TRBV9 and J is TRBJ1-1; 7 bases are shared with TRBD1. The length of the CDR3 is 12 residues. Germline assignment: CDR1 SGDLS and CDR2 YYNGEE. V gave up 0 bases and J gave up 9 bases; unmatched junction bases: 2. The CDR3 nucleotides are TGTGCCAGCAGCGTAGACAGGGGTAAAGCTTTCTTT. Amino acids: CASSVDRGKAFF. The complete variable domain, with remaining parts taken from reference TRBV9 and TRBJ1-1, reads DSGVTQTPKHLITATGQRVTLRCSPRSGDLSVYWYQQSLDQGLQFLIQYYNGEERAKGNILERFSAQQFPDLHSELNLSSLELGDSALYFCASSVDRGKAFFGQGTRLTVV.

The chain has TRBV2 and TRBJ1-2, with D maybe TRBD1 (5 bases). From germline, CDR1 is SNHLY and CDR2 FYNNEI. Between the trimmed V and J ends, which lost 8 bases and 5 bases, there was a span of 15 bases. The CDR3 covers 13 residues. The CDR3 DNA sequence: TGTGCCAGCGCCGGGGGGGTGGAGTATGGCTACACCTTC. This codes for CASAGGVEYGYTF.

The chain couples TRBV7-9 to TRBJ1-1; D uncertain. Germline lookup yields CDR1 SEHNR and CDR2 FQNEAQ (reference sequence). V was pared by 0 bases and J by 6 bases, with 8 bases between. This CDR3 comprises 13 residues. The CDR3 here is CASSLAWGAEAFF. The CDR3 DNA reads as TGTGCCAGCAGCTTAGCCTGGGGAGCTGAAGCTTTCTTT.

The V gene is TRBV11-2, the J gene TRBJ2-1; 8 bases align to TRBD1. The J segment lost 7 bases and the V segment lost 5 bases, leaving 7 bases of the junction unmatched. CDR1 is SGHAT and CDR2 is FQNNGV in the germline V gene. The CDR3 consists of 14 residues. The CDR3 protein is CASSPGQGANEQFF. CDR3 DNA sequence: TGTGCCAGCAGCCCCGGACAGGGCGCAAATGAGCAGTTCTTC.